Listed below are T cell receptor beta chains from one sample, sequenced in a study of human thymus T cells. Produced via immunoSEQ multiplex PCR; TCRdb's table is partial and in-frame only. This sample yields under 150,000 clones, of which around 94% are seen a single time; around 0.025% belongs to the top ten. The sequencing input was thymus tissue. The receptors shown here come from a boy under two years old with a congenital heart defect but otherwise immunologically healthy. Each CDR3 is given with its conserved first and last residue.

TRBV7-2	TRBJ2-5	CASSLRQETQYF
TRBV2	TRBJ1-5	CASTASGQPQHF
TRBV25-1	TRBJ2-3	CASDPTGHTDTQYF
TRBV6-5	TRBJ1-4	CASSYWLGEEMFF
TRBV28	TRBJ1-4	CASSPGSQEKLFF
TRBV7-2	TRBJ2-3	CASSLLQDGTDTQYF
TRBV4-3	TRBJ2-7	CASSHNRRGTHEQYF
TRBV13	TRBJ2-2	CASSLDRETGELFF
TRBV10-3	TRBJ1-1	CAISELRGPQAFF
TRBV5-6	TRBJ2-5	CASSREGSAQETQYF
TRBV10-3	TRBJ1-1	CAISETLGSEAFF
TRBV29-1	TRBJ2-4	CSVALCGGLNIQYF
TRBV4-2	TRBJ2-1	CASSQWGSGGVYEQFF
TRBV28	TRBJ2-3	CASSFRTGSTDTQYF
TRBV9	TRBJ2-3	CASSPNPPGGRTDTQYF
TRBV19	TRBJ1-2	CASSPKQAVANYGYTF
TRBV30	TRBJ2-4	CAWSLLERANIQYF
TRBV2	TRBJ2-1	CASSEELAGDEQFF
TRBV23-1	TRBJ2-7	CASSGSSGGADEQYF
TRBV10-2	TRBJ2-4	CASSESDREPLAKNIQYF
TRBV5-4	TRBJ2-7	CASSSDGTGVVYEQYF
TRBV5-1	TRBJ2-1	CASSLHISPLAGGPHGEQFF
TRBV5-5	TRBJ2-4	CASTLPLGAKNIQYF
TRBV13	TRBJ2-1	CASSSTLAGGSNEQFF
TRBV7-7	TRBJ2-7	CASLHRDRGPPRCEQYF
TRBV6-1	TRBJ1-3	CASSDLGAGRLGNTIYF
TRBV7-9	TRBJ2-2	CASSWEGETSVTGELFF
TRBV14	TRBJ2-2	CASSQEVVGGTGELFF
TRBV4-2	TRBJ2-5	CASSQDGILTETQYF
TRBV18	TRBJ2-5	CASSLPGGETQYF
TRBV29-1	TRBJ2-7	CSVDGLATACEQYF
TRBV4-3	TRBJ2-5	CASSQDRGETQYF
TRBV4-1	TRBJ1-2	CASSQDYREWGYTF
TRBV6-7	TRBJ1-5	CASRRDRGPYQPQHF
TRBV28	TRBJ2-5	CASTPGVPPLETQYF
TRBV28	TRBJ1-1	CASSWSNTEAFF
TRBV7-2	TRBJ1-3	CASSLWARERGNTIYF
TRBV10-3	TRBJ2-7	CAISVEENREYEQYF
TRBV15	TRBJ1-2	CATSYGTGGRSYGYTF
TRBV5-4	TRBJ2-5	CASSSAGLQETQYF
TRBV28	TRBJ1-5	CASSLCREQPQHF
TRBV4-3	TRBJ1-5	CASSPGQNQPQHF
TRBV7-2	TRBJ2-7	CASSSQRGGRHEQYF
TRBV7-2	TRBJ2-5	CASDRPARGPQETQYF
TRBV15	TRBJ2-3	CATSRDAGTYVDTQYF
TRBV2	TRBJ1-6	CASRPGGSPLHF
TRBV7-2	TRBJ2-1	CASSMCGLAGGLHNEQFF
TRBV30	TRBJ2-7	CAWSEGTRGDEQYF
TRBV28	TRBJ2-7	CASSLSLAAYEQYF
TRBV27	TRBJ2-3	CASSPDPASGGADTQYF
TRBV13	TRBJ2-3	CANRDPSTDTQYF
TRBV6-5	TRBJ2-7	CASSYSIRTLFYEQYF
TRBV27	TRBJ1-2	CASSPDGNYGYTF
TRBV6-1	TRBJ2-7	CASRRTRASYEQYF
TRBV9	TRBJ1-2	CASSSPRGGNHGYTF
TRBV4-3	TRBJ2-1	CASSHGLAGGTEQFF